This T cell receptor beta chain was recorded in a study of response to subunit inactivated influenza vaccine. Study outcomes and limitations: Authors suggested seasonal influenza vaccinations each recruit few new T cells.

This clonotype showed up just a few times. Its cognate antigen is unknown. CDR1 DFQATT and CDR2 SNEGSKA come from the germline V gene (reference sequence). This CDR3 is 14 amino acids long. V was clipped by 4 bases and J by 7 bases; unmatched bases: 7. One entry per CDR3 protein results from TCRdb running MiXCR on the RT-PCR reads. The table records more than 400,000 distinct CDR3 sequences, under 8.5% of them present only once. The V gene is TRBV20-1, the J gene TRBJ2-2; 9 bases agree with TRBD2. The sample consisted of PBMCs from blood, taken less than 30 months after vaccination. The TCR was taken from a man between 45 and 75 years old who received an inactivated influenza vaccine. CDR3 DNA sequence: TGCAGTGCTAATGCGGGAGGGCCCGGCGGGGAGCTGTTTTTT. Amino acid sequence: CSANAGGPGGELFF.